Each of the 20 T cell receptor beta chains below was sequenced from the same sample in a study of shared clonotypes between healthy human individuals. This table comes from immunoSEQ multiplex PCR, and its TCRdb copy is limited to in-frame clones, with some not included. This sample has hundreds of thousands of clones, with more than 70% found just once. Sequenced sample: memory CD4+ T cells sorted from blood. The sample's subset: CD45RA-negative fraction. These receptors were taken from a woman in her twenties or thirties in good health.

The chain is built from TRBV7-2 and TRBJ2-7; D may be TRBD1 or TRBD2 (5 bases each). CDR3 length: 14 amino acids. Germline CDR1 and CDR2: SGHTA and FQGNSA. Between the trimmed V and J ends, which lost 6 bases and 6 bases, there was a span of 18 bases. The CDR3, as DNA: TGTGCCAGCAGTTCACGGGACGGGATAAGCGAGCAGTACTTC. Translated: CASSSRDGISEQYF.

This chain joins TRBV5-1 and TRBJ2-5, with TRBD2 matching over 7 bases. From germline, CDR1 is SGHRS and CDR2 YFSETQ. The CDR3 is 15 residues long. V shed 5 bases and J 1 base; nucleotides not matched to a gene: 8. The CDR3 DNA reads TGCGCCAGCAGTCGTACTAGCGACTCCCAAGAGACCCAGTACTTC. Its translation: CASSRTSDSQETQYF.

This chain's CDR3 is CASSATSGTSGANVLTF. The CDR3 bases are TGTGCCAGCAGTGCGACTAGCGGGACCTCTGGGGCCAACGTCCTGACTTTC. The V and J genes are TRBV28 and TRBJ2-6, with 11 bases lining up with TRBD2. The V gene's germline CDR1 is MDHEN and CDR2 SYDVKM. Losses at the gene ends were 5 bases for V and 0 bases for J; bases not matched to a gene: 3. The CDR3 spans 17 residues.

V and J are TRBV18 and TRBJ1-1; unclear D gene. The CDR3 loop spans 12 amino acids. The germline CDR1 and CDR2 sequences are KGHSH and LQKENI. Trimming pared 0 bases from V and 6 bases from J, leaving 5 bases between. CDR3 loop: CASSPPGSEAFF. The DNA of the CDR3 is TGTGCCAGCTCACCACCGGGATCTGAAGCTTTCTTT.

This clone has a count of ten or more. This chain connects TRBV30 to TRBJ1-6; the D gene is possibly TRBD1 (6 bases). Germline loops: CDR1 GTSNPN, CDR2 SVGIG (reference sequence). Trimming stripped 6 bases from V and 8 bases from J, with 14 bases between. The CDR3 runs 13 residues. The CDR3 region has the DNA TGTGCCTGCCTCGACAGGTTGGATTCACCCCTCCACTTT. Translated, it gives CACLDRLDSPLHF.

This clone was detected only once. The V gene is TRBV5-1, the J gene TRBJ2-5; D might be TRBD2 (6 bases). V dropped 0 bases and J dropped 1 base, with 7 bases sitting between them. The germline gives CDR1 SGHRS, CDR2 YFSETQ. The CDR3 length is 14 residues. In nucleotides, the CDR3 is TGCGCCAGCAGCTTGGGGAGGGTCCAAGAGACCCAGTACTTC. Translation gives CASSLGRVQETQYF.

The rearrangement links TRBV21-1 to TRBJ2-7. TRBV21-1 is classified as a pseudogene. The CDR3 consists of 19 residues. In DNA form, the CDR3 reads TGTGCCAGCAGCAAAGGAAGCCCCCCCGGGGATAAGGGACCCTACGAGCAGTACTTC. It is translated as CASSKGSPPGDKGPYEQYF.

The chain is built from TRBV28 and TRBJ1-2, with D possibly matching TRBD1 (6 bases). The CDR3 totals 14 residues. V was shortened by 3 bases and J by 5 bases, with 13 bases between the two germline ends. CDR1 and CDR2 from the germline V gene are MDHEN and SYDVKM. CDR3 coding DNA: TGTGCCAGCAGTTTGGGGGCCCCGAGGTATGGCTACACCTTC. Residues: CASSLGAPRYGYTF.

This clone was found a few times. The CDR3 sequence is CASSETLVGGFAKNIQYF. DNA of the CDR3: TGTGCCAGCAGTGAAACACTTGTCGGGGGCTTCGCCAAAAACATTCAGTACTTC. The chain couples TRBV6-1 to TRBJ2-4; D may match TRBD1 or TRBD2 (6 bases each). Germline CDR1 is MNHNS and CDR2 is SASEGT. Trimming left V 2 bases short and J 1 base short, with 18 bases between. This CDR3 has 18 residues.

The rearrangement links TRBV28 to TRBJ1-1; a weak D match, TRBD1 (5 bases). CDR1 and CDR2 (germline): MDHEN, SYDVKM. This CDR3 comprises 15 residues. V lost 7 bases and J lost 2, with 17 bases in between. The CDR3 DNA reads TGTGCCAGCAATCTAATGACAGAGACTAACACTGAAGCTTTCTTT. Amino acid sequence: CASNLMTETNTEAFF.

The chain recombines TRBV30 with TRBJ2-1, with D tentatively TRBD1 (6 bases). CDR1 and CDR2 from the germline V gene are GTSNPN and SVGIG (reference sequence). Trimming removed 2 bases at V and 7 bases at J, with 12 bases between. CDR3 length: 13 residues. CDR3 amino acids: CAWSKTGRNEQFF. CDR3 sequence (DNA): TGTGCCTGGAGTAAAACAGGGCGAAATGAGCAGTTCTTC.

The V gene is TRBV6-6, the J gene TRBJ2-3, with D uncertain. This CDR3 contains 12 residues. V was cut by 5 bases and J by 6 bases, with 9 bases left in between. Looked up from germline, CDR1 is MNHNY and CDR2 is SVGAGI (reference sequence). The CDR3 DNA sequence: TGTGCCAGCAGTCCCTCCCCGGATACGCAGTATTTT. Residues: CASSPSPDTQYF.

A word on this clone: Within the sample, other DNA sequences also encode this same CDR3. This chain connects TRBV7-3 to TRBJ2-3, with TRBD2 matching over 11 bases. Per germline, CDR1 SGHTA and CDR2 FQGTGA. The CDR3 runs to 16 residues. J was trimmed by 2 bases and V by 5 bases; bases with no gene match: 6. In DNA form, the CDR3 reads TGTGCCAGCAGCGATGGACTAGCGGGTAACACAGATACGCAGTATTTT. This codes for CASSDGLAGNTDTQYF.

J is TRBJ2-5 and V is TRBV7-7; tentatively, D is TRBD2 (5 bases). The CDR3 is 13 residues long. Germline values: CDR1 SSHAT, CDR2 FNYEAQ (reference sequence). Trimming pared 5 bases from V and 0 bases from J, leaving 7 bases between. CDR3 region: CASSEGYQETQYF. CDR3 DNA sequence: TGTGCCAGCAGCGAGGGCTACCAAGAGACCCAGTACTTC.

V is TRBV6-1 and J is TRBJ1-2, with D hard to call. This CDR3 spans 14 amino acids. Germline V CDR1 and CDR2: MNHNS, SASEGT. The germline V and J ends were trimmed by 2 bases and 8 bases, with 15 bases remaining between them. CDR3 protein: CASSESVGSGGYTF. As DNA, the CDR3 is TGTGCCAGCAGTGAATCCGTCGGGTCGGGAGGCTACACCTTC.

This clone was counted a few times. This rearrangement joins TRBV28 to TRBJ1-1; 7 bases are shared with TRBD1. The CDR3 length is 14 residues. CDR1 is MDHEN, CDR2 SYDVKM, per germline. V shed 5 bases, J shed 5 bases, and the junction held 8 bases outside the gene matches. CDR3 in DNA: TGTGCCAGCAGTCAGGGGGGGGTGAGGACTGAAGCTTTCTTT. This translates into CASSQGGVRTEAFF.

The chain uses TRBV5-4 and TRBJ2-3; TRBD2 matches at 12 bases. V gave up 5 bases and J gave up 0 bases; unmatched junction bases: 4. The CDR3 contains 16 residues. Germline lookup yields CDR1 SGHNT and CDR2 YYREEE (reference sequence). The CDR3 reads CASSRLAGASTDTQYF. Here the CDR3 DNA reads TGTGCCAGCAGTCGACTAGCGGGAGCTAGCACAGATACGCAGTATTTT. The full variable domain, rest sourced from reference TRBV5-4 and TRBJ2-3, is ETGVTQSPTHLIKTRGQQVTLRCSSQSGHNTVSWYQQALGQGPQFIFQYYREEENGRGNFPPRFSGLQFPNYSSELNVNALELDDSALYLCASSRLAGASTDTQYFGPGTRLTVL.

This clone has a single count. The V gene is TRBV21-1, the J gene TRBJ2-5; the listed D gene, TRBD2, was not tested against the DNA. TRBV21-1 is a known pseudogene. This CDR3 contains 14 residues. The CDR3 sequence is CASSKVQRGETQYF. The CDR3 DNA reads as TGTGCCAGCAGCAAAGTTCAGCGGGGTGAGACCCAGTACTTC.

The gene calls are TRBV5-1 and TRBJ2-1; D unresolved. Germline values: CDR1 SGHRS, CDR2 YFSETQ. The CDR3 spans 13 residues. V lost 4 bases, J lost 5 bases, and 10 bases lay in between. The CDR3 DNA reads TGCGCCAGCAGCCTGGAGCTGGACAATGAGCAGTTCTTC. Protein product: CASSLELDNEQFF.

The chain carries TRBV12-5 and TRBJ2-1; D may match TRBD1 or TRBD2 (5 bases each). Trimming removed 6 bases from V and 5 bases from J, with 17 bases in between. There are 15 residues in the CDR3. CDR1 and CDR2 from the germline V gene are LGHNT and FRNRAP. The CDR3 loop reads CASGRMGLANNEQFF. CDR3 bases: TGTGCTAGTGGCCGCATGGGGCTAGCCAACAATGAGCAGTTCTTC. Full variable domain (missing parts from reference TRBV12-5 and TRBJ2-1): DARVTQTPRHKVTEMGQEVTMRCQPILGHNTVFWYRQTMMQGLELLAYFRNRAPLDDSGMPKDRFSAEMPDATLATLKIQPSEPRDSAVYFCASGRMGLANNEQFFGPGTRLTVL.